This TCR beta chain derives from a study of graft-versus-host responses after intestinal transplantation. Study context: Anti-thymocyte globulin induction, then tacrolimus and steroids for two to four years, went to all recipients.

Concerning this clone: What it binds is not known.

Trimming took 5 bases from V and 3 from J, leaving 8 bases between them. There are 13 residues in the CDR3. The germline gives CDR1 MNHNS, CDR2 SASEGT. Using immunoSEQ multiplex PCR, the repertoire was profiled, and TCRdb retains in-frame clones only, with some absent. This sample carries 130,000 to 150,000 clones, around 90% of them seen once, and the ten largest clones take 0.19%. Study-level points and caveats: The recipient marrow held GvH clones, and some of them showed up first in ileum or blood. Patients with graft-donor T cell macrochimerism had high graft-versus-host to host-versus-graft clonal ratios in allografts. The study associated peak circulating GvH clone levels with early post-transplant HvG declines.

The sample in question was unstimulated CD4+ T cells sorted from spleen or lymph node cells, obtained before intestinal transplant. The receptor was derived from a human donor who received an intestinal transplant. The J gene is TRBJ2-1, the V gene TRBV6-1; D may be TRBD1 (6 bases). The CDR3 nucleotides read TGTGCCAGCAGTCAACAGGGCTACAATGAGCAGTTCTTC. Residues: CASSQQGYNEQFF.